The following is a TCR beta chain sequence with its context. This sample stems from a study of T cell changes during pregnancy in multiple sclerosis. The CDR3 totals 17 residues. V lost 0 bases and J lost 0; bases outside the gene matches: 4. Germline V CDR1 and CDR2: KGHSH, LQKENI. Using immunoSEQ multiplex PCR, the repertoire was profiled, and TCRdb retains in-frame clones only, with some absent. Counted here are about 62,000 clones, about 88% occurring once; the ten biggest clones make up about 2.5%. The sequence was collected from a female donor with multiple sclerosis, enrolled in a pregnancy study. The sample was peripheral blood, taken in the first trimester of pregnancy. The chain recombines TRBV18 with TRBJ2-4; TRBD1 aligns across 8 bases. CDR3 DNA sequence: TGTGCCAGCTCACCACCCGGGACAGGTTTAGCCAAAAACATTCAGTACTTC. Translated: CASSPPGTGLAKNIQYF.